This is a list of T cell receptor beta chains from one sample in a study of identical twins. TCRdb independently ran MiXCR on the 5' RACE reads; one entry per CDR3 protein. The sample yields about 240,000 distinct CDR3 sequences, approximately 11% seen once. The sample also formed part of further work on yellow fever vaccine responses in identical twins.

Specimen: memory (CD45RO+) T cells sorted from blood. The source is a woman younger than 35 in good health. Both conserved end residues are part of each CDR3. The D gene is left open where the match is weak. Clone size is given for some rows only: seen once, a few or many times, or a class if the clone is expanded.

J gene: TRBJ2-3; D gene: NA; clone size: NA; V gene: TRBV7-2; CDR3 protein: CASSPGRGARGDTQYF; CDR3 DNA: TGTGCCAGCAGCCCCGGACGGGGGGCACGTGGAGATACGCAGTATTTT
J gene: TRBJ2-5; D gene: NA; clone size: NA; V gene: TRBV6-5; CDR3 protein: CASSIEWGQETQYF; CDR3 DNA: TGTGCCAGCAGTATCGAATGGGGGCAAGAGACCCAGTACTTC
J gene: TRBJ2-3; D gene: NA; clone size: NA; V gene: TRBV10-3; CDR3 protein: CAISRDRRTDTQYF; CDR3 DNA: TGTGCCATCAGTCGTGACAGGCGCACAGATACGCAGTATTTT
J gene: TRBJ1-2; D gene: NA; clone size: NA; V gene: TRBV30; CDR3 protein: CAWRQGLYGYTF; CDR3 DNA: TGTGCCTGGAGACAGGGCTTATATGGCTACACCTTC
J gene: TRBJ2-1; D gene: TRBD1; clone size: NA; V gene: TRBV7-6; CDR3 protein: CASSIQGARYNEQFF; CDR3 DNA: TGTGCCAGCAGCATTCAGGGGGCGCGGTACAATGAGCAGTTCTTC
J gene: TRBJ2-2; D gene: NA; clone size: many; V gene: TRBV12-3/TRBV12-4; CDR3 protein: CASSQQGWTGELFF; CDR3 DNA: TGTGCCAGCAGTCAACAGGGATGGACCGGGGAGCTGTTTTTT
J gene: TRBJ2-7; D gene: TRBD2; clone size: NA; V gene: TRBV10-3; CDR3 protein: CAIGGTSGLYEQYF; CDR3 DNA: TGTGCCATCGGCGGGACTAGCGGATTATACGAGCAGTACTTC
J gene: TRBJ2-6; D gene: NA; clone size: many; V gene: TRBV18; CDR3 protein: CASSQGAGANVLTF; CDR3 DNA: TGTGCCAGCTCACAGGGGGCTGGGGCCAACGTCCTGACTTTC
J gene: TRBJ2-3; D gene: TRBD1; clone size: NA; V gene: TRBV6-1; CDR3 protein: CASSRGTVKPTDTQYF; CDR3 DNA: TGTGCCAGCAGTCGAGGGACAGTAAAACCCACAGATACGCAGTATTTT
J gene: TRBJ1-4; D gene: NA; clone size: NA; V gene: TRBV5-5; CDR3 protein: CASSPTAPGPNEKLFF; CDR3 DNA: TGTGCCAGCAGCCCCACAGCCCCAGGTCCTAATGAAAAACTGTTTTTT
J gene: TRBJ1-1; D gene: NA; clone size: NA; V gene: TRBV28; CDR3 protein: CASSHYPGLLF; CDR3 DNA: TGTGCCAGCAGCCATTATCCGGGACTCCTCTTT
J gene: TRBJ1-1; D gene: TRBD1; clone size: NA; V gene: TRBV28; CDR3 protein: CASSLQGAGAFF; CDR3 DNA: TGTGCCAGCAGTTTGCAGGGGGCAGGAGCTTTCTTT
J gene: TRBJ2-7; D gene: TRBD1; clone size: many; V gene: TRBV6-5; CDR3 protein: CASSYRRDRPYEQYF; CDR3 DNA: TGTGCCAGCAGTTACCGCCGGGACAGACCCTACGAGCAGTACTTC
J gene: TRBJ2-6; D gene: TRBD1; clone size: few; V gene: TRBV7-3; CDR3 protein: CASSLTSTGSGANVLTF; CDR3 DNA: TGTGCCAGCAGCTTAACTTCGACAGGGAGTGGGGCCAACGTCCTGACTTTC
J gene: TRBJ2-3; D gene: TRBD2; clone size: NA; V gene: TRBV20-1; CDR3 protein: CSAREFSGRAKDTQYF; CDR3 DNA: TGCAGTGCTAGAGAATTTAGCGGGAGGGCCAAAGATACGCAGTATTTT
J gene: TRBJ2-7; D gene: NA; clone size: few; V gene: TRBV6-1; CDR3 protein: CASSDPGSEWYEQYF; CDR3 DNA: TGTGCCAGCAGTGACCCAGGTTCTGAGTGGTACGAGCAGTACTTC
J gene: TRBJ2-7; D gene: NA; clone size: few; V gene: TRBV7-2; CDR3 protein: CASGGRNSYEQYF; CDR3 DNA: TGTGCCAGCGGGGGACGGAACTCCTACGAGCAGTACTTC
J gene: TRBJ2-7; D gene: NA; clone size: NA; V gene: TRBV11-2; CDR3 protein: CASSLAARPHEQYF; CDR3 DNA: TGTGCCAGCAGCTTAGCGGCTAGGCCCCACGAGCAGTACTTC